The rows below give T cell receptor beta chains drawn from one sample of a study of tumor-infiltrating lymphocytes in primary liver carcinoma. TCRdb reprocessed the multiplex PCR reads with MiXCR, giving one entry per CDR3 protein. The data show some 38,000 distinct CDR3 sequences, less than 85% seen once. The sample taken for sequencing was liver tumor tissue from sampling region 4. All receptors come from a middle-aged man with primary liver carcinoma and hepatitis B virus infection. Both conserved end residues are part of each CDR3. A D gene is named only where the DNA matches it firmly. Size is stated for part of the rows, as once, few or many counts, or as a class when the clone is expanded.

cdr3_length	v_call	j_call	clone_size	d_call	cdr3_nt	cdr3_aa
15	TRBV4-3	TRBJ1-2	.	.	TGCGCCAGCAGCCAAGATGTGAAGGGGAACTATGGCTACACGTTC	CASSQDVKGNYGYTF
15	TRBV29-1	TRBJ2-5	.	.	TGCAGCGTTGGGGGGATAGGACCTCCGAAGGAGACCCGGTACTTC	CSVGGIGPPKETRYF
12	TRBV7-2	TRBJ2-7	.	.	TGTGTCAGCAGCTTAGGGGGGCACGAGCAGTACTTC	CVSSLGGHEQYF
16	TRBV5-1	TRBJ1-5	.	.	TGCGCCGGCAGCTTGAACGGCCGTGCTAGCACAGATACGCAGCATTTT	CAGSLNGRASTDTQHF
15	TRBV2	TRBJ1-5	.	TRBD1	TGTGCCAGTAGCGGGGACAGGGCGAACAATCAGCCCCAGCATTTT	CASSGDRANNQPQHF
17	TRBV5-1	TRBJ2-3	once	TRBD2	TGCGCCAGCAGCGCGAATGGGACTAGCGGTCCGGAAGATACGCAGTATTTT	CASSANGTSGPEDTQYF
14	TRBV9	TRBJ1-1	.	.	TGTGCCAGCAGCGTAAGGGATCTGAGCACTGAAGCTTTCTTT	CASSVRDLSTEAFF
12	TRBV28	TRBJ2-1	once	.	TGTGTCAGCTGCCAGCTGAACAATGAGCAGTTCTTC	CVSCQLNNEQFF
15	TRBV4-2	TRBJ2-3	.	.	TGTGCCAGCTGCCAGGATTACGGGTACACAGATGCGCAGTATTTT	CASCQDYGYTDAQYF
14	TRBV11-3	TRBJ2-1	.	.	TGTGCCAGCAGCTTAGGGGTCAGCGACGATGAGCAATTCTTC	CASSLGVSDDEQFF
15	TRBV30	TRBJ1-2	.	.	TGTGCCTGGAGTAGCCCAACAGGGTTAAACTATGTCTACACCTTC	CAWSSPTGLNYVYTF
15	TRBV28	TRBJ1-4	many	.	TGTGCCAGCAGTTTCGGGGGCTCTACCAATGAAAAACTGTTTTTT	CASSFGGSTNEKLFF
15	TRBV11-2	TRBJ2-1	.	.	TGTGCCAGCAGCTTTAGCGGACCAATCGACAATGAGCTGTTCTTC	CASSFSGPIDNELFF
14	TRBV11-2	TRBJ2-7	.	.	TGTGTCAGCAGCTTAGATCGACAAGCATACAAGCAGTACTTC	CVSSLDRQAYKQYF
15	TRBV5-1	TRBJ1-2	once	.	TGCGCCAGCAGCTTGGTGGTAGGGGCAGAGAATGGCTACACCTTC	CASSLVVGAENGYTF
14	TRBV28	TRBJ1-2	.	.	TGTGCCAGCAATTTAAGTCACGCTAACTATGGCTACACATTC	CASNLSHANYGYTF
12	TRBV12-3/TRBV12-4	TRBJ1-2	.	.	TGTGGCATCGGAGAGGAGGTCGATGGCTACACCTTC	CGIGEEVDGYTF
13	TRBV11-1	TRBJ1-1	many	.	TGTGCCAGCGGACGGACGGAGAACACTGAAGCTTTCTTT	CASGRTENTEAFF
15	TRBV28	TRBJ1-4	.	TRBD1	TGTGCCAGCAATTCTCAGACAGGGAGTAATGAAAAACTGTTTTTT	CASNSQTGSNEKLFF
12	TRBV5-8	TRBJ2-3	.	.	TGTGCCAGCAGCTCGAGACAGAGGCCCCAGTATTTT	CASSSRQRPQYF
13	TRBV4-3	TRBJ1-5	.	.	TGTGCCAGCGGCCTGTCCAGGGAGCAGCCCCAGCATTTT	CASGLSREQPQHF
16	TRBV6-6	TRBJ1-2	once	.	TGTGCCAACAGCGAAGGTCCGGCCGGAGGAGGACATGGCTACACCTTC	CANSEGPAGGGHGYTF
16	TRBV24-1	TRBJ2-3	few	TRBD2	TGTGCCACCAATGGGAGGGGAACGACTAGCACAGATACGCAATATTTT	CATNGRGTTSTDTQYF
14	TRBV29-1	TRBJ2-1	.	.	TGCAGCGCCTCTGATGGCGGCCTGGTAGGAGAGCAGTTCTTC	CSASDGGLVGEQFF
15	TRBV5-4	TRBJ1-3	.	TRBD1	TGTGCCAGGAGCTCGGAAGGACAGGCCAGAAACATCATATATTTT	CARSSEGQARNIIYF
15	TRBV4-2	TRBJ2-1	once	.	TGTACCAGTAGCCAAGATTGGACTACCGGCGGTGAGCAGATCTTC	CTSSQDWTTGGEQIF
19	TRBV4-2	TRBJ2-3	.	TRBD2	TGTGTCAGCAGCCAATGGGTAGCGGGATGGCCGGTTGAGACAGATACGCAGTATTTT	CVSSQWVAGWPVETDTQYF
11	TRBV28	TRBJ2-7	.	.	TGTGCCAGCAGCAGCTCCTACGTGCACTACTTC	CASSSSYVHYF
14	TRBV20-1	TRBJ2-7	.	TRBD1	TGCAGTGCCAAAGACAGGGCTTCCCTCTACGAGCAGTACTTC	CSAKDRASLYEQYF
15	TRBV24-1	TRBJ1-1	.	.	TGTGCCACCAGTGACTCCAGGGAGATTGGCACTCAGGCTTTCTTT	CATSDSREIGTQAFF
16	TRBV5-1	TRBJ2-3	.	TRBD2	TGCGCCAGCAGCTTGAACGGGAGGGCAAGCATAGATACGCAGTATTTT	CASSLNGRASIDTQYF
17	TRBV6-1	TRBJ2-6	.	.	TGTGCCAGCAGTGTCCGGGACATAATCTCTGGGGCCAACGTCCTGACTTTC	CASSVRDIISGANVLTF
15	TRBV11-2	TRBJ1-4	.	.	TGTGCCAGCAGTCCAGGAAGCTTCCCGGGTGAAAAACTGTTTTTT	CASSPGSFPGEKLFF
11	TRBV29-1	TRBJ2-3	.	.	TGCAGCGTTGCAGGGCCCGCAGCGCAGTATTTT	CSVAGPAAQYF
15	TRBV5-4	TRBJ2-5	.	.	TGTGTCAGCAACTTGAACGGGGACGGCCAAGAGACTCAGTACTTC	CVSNLNGDGQETQYF
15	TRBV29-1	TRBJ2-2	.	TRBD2	TGCAGCATTGGGACTAGCATAGCGAACACCGGGGAGCTGTTTTTT	CSIGTSIANTGELFF
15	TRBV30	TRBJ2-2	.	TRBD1	TGTGCCTGGAGTGGGGACAGGGGGACACCGGGGAGCTGTATTTTT	CAWSGDRGTPGSCIF
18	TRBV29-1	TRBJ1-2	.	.	TGCAGCGTTAGTGCACCAACAGGAACTCAAGTGGCTAGCTATGGCTACACCTTC	CSVSAPTGTQVASYGYTF
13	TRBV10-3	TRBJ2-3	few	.	TGTGCCATCAGTGCCAGGATCACAGATACGCAGTATTTT	CAISARITDTQYF
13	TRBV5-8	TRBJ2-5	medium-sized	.	TGTGCCGGTTTAGGGCAGAACCAAGAGACCCAGTACTTC	CAGLGQNQETQYF
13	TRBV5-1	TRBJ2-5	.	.	TGCGCCAGCAGCTGGGCCTCCCTGGAGACCCAGTATTTC	CASSWASLETQYF
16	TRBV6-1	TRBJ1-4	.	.	TGTGCCAGCAGTGAGGCGGGTATTGCAAGTAATGAAGAACTGTTTTTT	CASSEAGIASNEELFF
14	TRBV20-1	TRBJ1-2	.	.	TGCAGTCCTAGATACAGAGTATTGAGCTATGGCTACACCTTC	CSPRYRVLSYGYTF
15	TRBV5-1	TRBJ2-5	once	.	TGCGCCAGCAGCTTGGCCGGGACAACCGAGGAGAGCCAGTACTTC	CASSLAGTTEESQYF
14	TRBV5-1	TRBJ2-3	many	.	TGCGCCAGCATGAGGGGGGGAAGCACAGATACGCAGTATTTT	CASMRGGSTDTQYF
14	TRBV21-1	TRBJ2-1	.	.	TGTGCCAGCCTTGATATTAGCGGGAGTTGTGAGCAGTTCTTC	CASLDISGSCEQFF
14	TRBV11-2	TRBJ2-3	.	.	TGTGCCAACAGCCCCCCGGACCAGGCAGATACGCAGTATTTT	CANSPPDQADTQYF
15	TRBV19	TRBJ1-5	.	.	TGTGCCAGTACCTCAACTCGACAGGTCCAGCAGCCCCAGCATTTT	CASTSTRQVQQPQHF